These T cell receptor beta chains were read from a single sample in a study of HIV-infected patients and healthy controls. MiXCR was run by TCRdb on the 5' RACE reads, yielding one entry per CDR3 protein. The data contain 5,000 to 6,500 distinct CDR3 sequences, around 8% of them singletons. Sequenced here: blood, sampled before antiretroviral therapy. The receptors were sampled from an adult with HIV infection. CDR3s include the opening cysteine and the closing phenylalanine or tryptophan. The order of the fields is clone size, V gene, J gene, D gene, CDR3 protein, CDR3 DNA. A D gene is named only where the DNA matches it firmly. Expanded clones are given a class, and other clones once, few, many or no size at all.

>.|TRBV7-7|TRBJ2-5|.
CASSLGQLETQYF
TGTGCCAGCAGTCTGGGGCAGCTTGAGACCCAGTACTTC
>medium-sized|TRBV6-2/TRBV6-3|TRBJ1-5|TRBD1
CASSYWQGADQPQHF
TGTGCCAGCAGTTACTGGCAGGGGGCGGATCAGCCCCAGCATTTT
>many|TRBV6-2/TRBV6-3|TRBJ2-1|.
CASGLENEQFF
TGTGCCAGCGGACTTGAAAATGAGCAGTTCTTC
>many|TRBV5-1|TRBJ1-4|.
CASSLMGSEKLFF
TGCGCCAGCAGCTTAATGGGGAGTGAAAAACTGTTTTTT
>many|TRBV4-2|TRBJ1-4|.
CASSQDRGAGYEKLFF
TGTGCCAGCAGCCAAGATAGAGGTGCCGGGTATGAAAAACTGTTTTTT
>large|TRBV19|TRBJ2-6|TRBD1
CASRDPKGGRGANVLTF
TGTGCCAGTAGAGATCCGAAAGGGGGCCGTGGGGCCAACGTCCTGACTTTC
>many|TRBV6-6|TRBJ1-2|.
CASSGVVRQIFNYGYTF
TGTGCCAGCAGTGGGGTGGTTCGGCAGATCTTTAACTATGGCTACACCTTC
>few|TRBV5-1|TRBJ1-1|.
CASSRFMNTEAFF
TGCGCCAGCAGCAGGTTTATGAACACTGAAGCTTTCTTT
>many|TRBV5-5|TRBJ2-3|.
CASSSPQELPPTDTQYF
TGTGCCAGCAGCTCCCCACAGGAGCTACCCCCCACAGATACGCAGTATTTT
>.|TRBV10-3|TRBJ2-5|.
CAISAERGTGETQYF
TGTGCCATCAGTGCTGAGCGGGGGACAGGAGAGACCCAGTACTTC
>many|TRBV24-1|TRBJ2-3|.
CATSDWRTSKPDTQYF
TGTGCCACCAGTGATTGGCGGACATCAAAGCCCGATACGCAGTATTTT
>many|TRBV19|TRBJ2-1|TRBD2
CASSIEAGGYEQFF
TGTGCCAGTAGTATAGAAGCGGGAGGGTATGAGCAGTTCTTC
>many|TRBV7-9|TRBJ2-5|TRBD1
CASRPRLQGAHETQYF
TGTGCCAGCAGGCCAAGGTTACAGGGGGCGCATGAGACCCAGTACTTC
>.|TRBV6-2/TRBV6-3|TRBJ1-1|.
CASSYGGSGRTEAFF
TGTGCCAGCAGTTACGGGGGGTCCGGCCGGACTGAAGCTTTCTTT
>medium-sized|TRBV12-3/TRBV12-4|TRBJ2-5|TRBD2
CASLLAGQETQYF
TGTGCCAGCCTCCTAGCGGGCCAAGAGACCCAGTACTTC
>medium-sized|TRBV7-6|TRBJ2-7|TRBD2
CASSLAPGEGHYEQYF
TGTGCCAGCAGCTTAGCGCCGGGGGAGGGCCACTACGAGCAGTACTTC
>.|TRBV12-3/TRBV12-4|TRBJ1-2|TRBD1
CASSWDRGQSGYTF
TGTGCCAGCAGCTGGGACAGGGGGCAATCTGGCTACACCTTC
>many|TRBV5-1|TRBJ2-5|.
CASSQVGETQYF
TGCGCCAGCAGCCAGGTCGGAGAGACCCAGTACTTC
>few|TRBV30|TRBJ2-3|.
CAWSPTGVAQYF
TGTGCCTGGAGCCCAACTGGGGTGGCGCAGTATTTT
>medium-sized|TRBV20-1|TRBJ1-6|TRBD1
CSAGTVVNSPLHF
TGCAGTGCCGGGACAGTTGTTAATTCACCCCTCCACTTT
>many|TRBV4-1|TRBJ2-3|TRBD1
CASSHLIRDRGADTQYF
TGCGCCAGCAGCCATCTGATCCGGGACAGGGGGGCAGATACGCAGTATTTT
>many|TRBV11-2|TRBJ2-6|.
CASSLDSLWGSGANVLTF
TGTGCCAGCAGCTTAGACTCCTTATGGGGGTCTGGGGCCAACGTCCTGACTTTC
>many|TRBV7-9|TRBJ1-1|.
CASSLGGMNTEAFF
TGTGCCAGCAGCTTAGGCGGCATGAACACTGAAGCTTTCTTT
>many|TRBV5-8|TRBJ2-7|.
CASSLTGTNSYEQYF
TGTGCCAGCAGCTTGACCGGGACAAACTCCTACGAGCAGTACTTC
>many|TRBV19|TRBJ2-7|TRBD1
CASSIEGTGTYEQYF
TGTGCCAGTAGTATAGAGGGGACAGGAACCTACGAGCAGTACTTC
>many|TRBV20-1|TRBJ1-2|.
CSARGDGGNYGYTF
TGCAGTGCCCGAGGGGACGGGGGGAACTATGGCTACACCTTC
>medium-sized|TRBV7-8|TRBJ1-5|.
CASSTHSQSNQPQHF
TGTGCCAGCAGCACTCATAGCCAGTCGAATCAGCCCCAGCATTTT
>medium-sized|TRBV10-3|TRBJ1-5|.
CAISTGDVNQPQHF
TGTGCCATTTCGACAGGAGATGTTAATCAGCCCCAGCATTTT
>medium-sized|TRBV12-3/TRBV12-4|TRBJ1-1|TRBD1
CASSQHRGAEAFF
TGTGCCAGCAGCCAGCACAGGGGTGCTGAAGCTTTCTTT
>.|TRBV27|TRBJ2-5|TRBD2
CASKEREFIETQYF
TGTGCCAGCAAAGAGCGGGAGTTTATCGAGACCCAGTACTTC
>many|TRBV10-2|TRBJ1-1|TRBD1
CASSEMTGGTTEAFF
TGCGCCAGCAGTGAGATGACAGGGGGCACCACTGAAGCTTTCTTT
>many|TRBV19|TRBJ2-2|.
CASTARGGGELFF
TGTGCCAGTACAGCGAGGGGAGGCGGGGAGCTGTTTTTT
>many|TRBV13|TRBJ2-7|TRBD2
CASSSRSGSLNEQYF
TGTGCCAGCAGCTCGCGTAGCGGGAGCTTGAACGAGCAGTACTTC
>medium-sized|TRBV3-1|TRBJ1-5|.
CASSQDLHQPQHF
TGTGCCAGCAGCCAAGATCTCCATCAGCCCCAGCATTTT
>few|TRBV24-1|TRBJ2-3|TRBD2
CATSDLIGGSTADTQYF
TGTGCCACCAGTGATTTAATCGGCGGGAGTACCGCAGATACGCAGTATTTT
>many|TRBV5-1|TRBJ1-2|TRBD1
CASSPGTGDQYGYTF
TGCGCCAGCAGCCCTGGGACAGGGGATCAGTATGGCTACACCTTC
>many|TRBV6-5|TRBJ2-1|.
CASGRTDEQFF
TGTGCCAGCGGTAGGACGGATGAGCAGTTCTTC
>medium-sized|TRBV12-3/TRBV12-4|TRBJ2-3|.
CASSLGDTQYF
TGTGCCAGCAGTTTAGGAGATACGCAGTATTTT
>many|TRBV5-1|TRBJ2-3|.
CASSPGTGVLDTQYF
TGCGCCAGCAGCCCGGGGACCGGGGTTCTTGACACGCAGTATTTT
>many|TRBV12-3/TRBV12-4|TRBJ2-7|.
CASAQGLGEQYF
TGTGCCAGCGCTCAGGGGCTGGGTGAGCAGTACTTC
>many|TRBV10-3|TRBJ2-1|TRBD2
CAIGEMKGLAGSEQFF
TGTGCCATCGGGGAAATGAAAGGACTAGCGGGAAGCGAGCAGTTCTTC
>.|TRBV5-1|TRBJ2-5|.
CASSLDGDQGETQYF
TGCGCCAGCAGCTTGGACGGGGACCAGGGAGAGACCCAGTACTTC
>many|TRBV5-5|TRBJ2-7|TRBD2
CASSFSILAGASEQYF
TGTGCCAGCAGCTTCTCGATACTAGCGGGAGCTAGCGAGCAGTACTTC
>many|TRBV9|TRBJ2-7|TRBD2
CASSVSLAGAHEQYF
TGTGCCAGCAGCGTGAGCCTAGCGGGAGCCCACGAGCAGTACTTC
>medium-sized|TRBV2|TRBJ2-5|.
CARLWVTAGQETQYF
TGTGCCAGGTTGTGGGTGACGGCCGGCCAAGAGACCCAGTACTTC
>large|TRBV19|TRBJ2-7|.
CASSIGTASSYEQYF
TGTGCCAGTAGTATTGGGACTGCGAGCTCCTACGAGCAGTACTTC